These T cell receptor beta chains were read from a single sample in a study of regulatory T cells. The repertoire was sequenced with immunoSEQ multiplex PCR; TCRdb's copy has only in-frame clones and lacks some. The profile shows some 38,000 clones, approximately 89% of them singletons. The material sequenced was conventional CD4+ T cells sorted from blood. The receptors originated from a person under 35 with CD3G deficiency. CDR3s include the opening cysteine and the closing phenylalanine or tryptophan. The D gene is left open where the match is weak. Clone size is shown for a subset of rows, as once, few, many or a class of expanded clone.

j_gene | d_gene | v_gene | abundance | CDR3aa | CDR3nt
TRBJ2-3 | . | TRBV18 | . | CASSRTFRADTQYF | TGTGCCAGCTCACGAACATTCAGGGCAGATACGCAGTATTTT
TRBJ2-2 | . | TRBV30 | . | CAWSQSTGELFF | TGTGCCTGGAGTCAAAGCACCGGGGAGCTGTTTTTT
TRBJ1-1 | . | TRBV5-1 | . | CASSFAGTTLFEAFF | TGCGCCAGCAGCTTCGCCGGGACGACCTTATTTGAAGCTTTCTTT
TRBJ1-2 | . | TRBV19 | once | CASSTPNLKRGYTF | TGTGCCAGTAGTACGCCGAACCTGAAGAGGGGCTACACCTTC
TRBJ2-5 | . | TRBV6-1 | . | CASRGRGQETQYF | TGTGCCAGCCGGGGTAGGGGACAAGAGACCCAGTACTTC
TRBJ2-7 | TRBD1 | TRBV6-4 | medium-sized | CASSASTGDEGDEQYF | TGTGCCAGCAGCGCTTCGACAGGGGACGAAGGGGACGAGCAGTACTTC
TRBJ2-7 | . | TRBV6-1 | . | CASSETWGYEQYF | TGTGCCAGCAGTGAAACGTGGGGCTACGAGCAGTACTTC
TRBJ2-7 | . | TRBV10-2 | . | CASRRDSSYEQYF | TGCGCCAGCAGGCGGGACTCTTCCTACGAGCAGTACTTC
TRBJ1-5 | TRBD1 | TRBV28 | . | CASSSGQRRNQPQHF | TGTGCCAGCAGTTCGGGACAGAGGAGGAATCAGCCCCAGCATTTT
TRBJ1-1 | . | TRBV5-1 | . | CASSLAVSGLRTEAFF | TGCGCCAGCAGCTTGGCCGTTTCAGGGCTTCGTACTGAAGCTTTCTTT
TRBJ1-2 | . | TRBV6-6 | . | CASVRGYNYGYTF | TGTGCCAGTGTCAGGGGCTATAACTATGGCTACACCTTC
TRBJ2-7 | TRBD2 | TRBV27 | . | CASSKSSGSYEQYF | TGTGCCAGCAGTAAGTCTAGCGGTTCCTACGAGCAGTACTTC
TRBJ2-3 | . | TRBV11-3 | . | CASSLGPTDTQYF | TGTGCCAGCAGCTTAGGTCCCACAGATACGCAGTATTTT
TRBJ1-1 | TRBD1 | TRBV18 | . | CASSQNRQGWISANTEAFF | TGTGCCAGCTCACAGAATCGACAGGGTTGGATCAGTGCTAACACTGAAGCTTTCTTT
TRBJ1-5 | . | TRBV19 | once | CASSITASNQPQHF | TGTGCCAGTAGTATAACAGCTAGCAATCAGCCCCAGCATTTT
TRBJ2-1 | . | TRBV19 | . | CASSLSGTDYNEQFF | TGTGCCAGTAGTCTGTCCGGGACGGACTACAATGAGCAGTTCTTC
TRBJ1-2 | TRBD1 | TRBV5-1 | . | CASSLGTGDYGYTF | TGCGCCAGCAGCCTGGGGACAGGGGACTATGGCTACACCTTC
TRBJ2-1 | . | TRBV18 | . | CASSPSEGNEQFF | TGTGCCAGCTCACCTTCGGAGGGGAATGAGCAGTTCTTC
TRBJ1-1 | . | TRBV7-9 | . | CASSPQVEAFF | TGTGCCAGCAGCCCCCAGGTTGAAGCTTTCTTT
TRBJ2-1 | . | TRBV7-9 | . | CASSQEDWGYNEQFF | TGTGCCAGCAGCCAGGAAGATTGGGGGTACAATGAGCAGTTCTTC
TRBJ2-2 | TRBD2 | TRBV5-1 | . | CASSSGLAGAVGELFF | TGCGCCAGCAGCTCGGGACTAGCGGGAGCCGTCGGGGAGCTGTTTTTT
TRBJ2-7 | TRBD2 | TRBV11-2 | . | CASSPTRTSGRSSYEQYF | TGTGCCAGCAGCCCGACCCGGACTAGCGGGAGAAGCTCCTACGAGCAGTACTTC
TRBJ1-2 | . | TRBV5-1 | . | CASSRSAGDNYGYTF | TGCGCCAGCAGCCGATCGGCAGGCGATAACTATGGCTACACCTTC
TRBJ2-5 | TRBD2 | TRBV7-9 | . | CASSPRRLAGQETQYF | TGTGCCAGCAGCCCCCGGCGACTAGCGGGACAAGAGACCCAGTACTTC
TRBJ2-3 | . | TRBV28 | . | CASRGTGVRRNTQYF | TGTGCCAGCAGAGGTACGGGAGTACGGAGAAATACGCAGTATTTT
TRBJ1-2 | . | TRBV10-3 | . | CAISESPGLHGYTF | TGTGCCATCAGTGAGTCACCCGGGCTGCATGGCTACACCTTC
TRBJ2-7 | TRBD1 | TRBV10-3 | . | CAIRPGTGKDEQYF | TGTGCCATCAGACCCGGGACAGGGAAAGACGAGCAGTACTTC